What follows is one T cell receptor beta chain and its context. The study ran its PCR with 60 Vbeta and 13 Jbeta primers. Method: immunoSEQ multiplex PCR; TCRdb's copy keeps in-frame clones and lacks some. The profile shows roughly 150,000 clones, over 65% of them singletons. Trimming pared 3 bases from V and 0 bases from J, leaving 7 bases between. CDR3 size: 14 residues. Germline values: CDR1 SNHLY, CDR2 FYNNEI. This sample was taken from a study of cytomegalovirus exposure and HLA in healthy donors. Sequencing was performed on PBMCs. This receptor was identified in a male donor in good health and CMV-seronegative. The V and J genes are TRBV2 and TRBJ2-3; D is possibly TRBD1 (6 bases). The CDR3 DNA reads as TGTGCCAGCAGTGATCAGGGGAGCACAGATACGCAGTATTTT. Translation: CASSDQGSTDTQYF.